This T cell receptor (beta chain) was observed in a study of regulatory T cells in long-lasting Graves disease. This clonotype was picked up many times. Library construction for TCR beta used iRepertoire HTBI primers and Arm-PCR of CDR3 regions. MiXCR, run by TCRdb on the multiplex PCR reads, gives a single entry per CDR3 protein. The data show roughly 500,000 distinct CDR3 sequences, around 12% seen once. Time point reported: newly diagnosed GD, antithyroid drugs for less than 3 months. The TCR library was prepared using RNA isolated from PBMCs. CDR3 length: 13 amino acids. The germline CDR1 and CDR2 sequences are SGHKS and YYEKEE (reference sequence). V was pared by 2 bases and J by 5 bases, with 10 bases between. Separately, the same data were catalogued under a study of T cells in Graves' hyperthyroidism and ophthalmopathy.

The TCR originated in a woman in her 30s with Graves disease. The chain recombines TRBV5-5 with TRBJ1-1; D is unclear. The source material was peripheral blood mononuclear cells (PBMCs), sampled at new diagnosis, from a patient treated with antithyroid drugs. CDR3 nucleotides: TGTGCCAGCAGCTTTCAGGACGAGACTGAAGCTTTCTTT. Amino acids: CASSFQDETEAFF.